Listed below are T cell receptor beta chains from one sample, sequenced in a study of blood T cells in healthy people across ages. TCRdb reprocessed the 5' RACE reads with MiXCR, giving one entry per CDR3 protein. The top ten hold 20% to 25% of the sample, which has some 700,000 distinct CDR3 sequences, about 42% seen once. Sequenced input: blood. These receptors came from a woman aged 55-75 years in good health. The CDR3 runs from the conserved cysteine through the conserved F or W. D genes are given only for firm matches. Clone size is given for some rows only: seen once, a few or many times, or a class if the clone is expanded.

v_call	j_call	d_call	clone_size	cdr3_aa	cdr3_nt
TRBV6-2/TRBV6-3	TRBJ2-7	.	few	CASRTGLRTNRTYEQYF	TGTGCCAGCAGAACGGGACTCCGGACAAACCGTACCTACGAGCAGTACTTC
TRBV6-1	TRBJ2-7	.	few	CASSVHSYEQYF	TGTGCCAGCAGTGTTCATTCCTACGAGCAGTACTTC
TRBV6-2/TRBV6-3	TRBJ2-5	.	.	CASSGQIQETQYF	TGTGCCAGCAGCGGACAGATCCAAGAGACCCAGTACTTC
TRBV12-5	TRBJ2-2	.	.	CASAPGGFAGELFF	TGTGCTAGTGCCCCTGGTGGGTTTGCCGGGGAGCTGTTTTTT
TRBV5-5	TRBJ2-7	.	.	CASSLGGTDEQYF	TGTGCCAGCAGCTTGGGGGGAACAGACGAGCAGTACTTC
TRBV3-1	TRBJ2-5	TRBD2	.	CASSLATGLAGRETQYF	TGTGCCAGCAGCCTCGCGACGGGACTAGCGGGACGAGAGACCCAGTACTTC
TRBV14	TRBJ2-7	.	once	CASSQDITSYNEQYF	TGTGCCAGCAGCCAAGACATAACTTCCTACAATGAGCAGTACTTC
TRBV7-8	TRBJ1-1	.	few	CASSSGDRADLNTEAFF	TGTGCCAGCAGCTCCGGGGACCGGGCGGACCTAAACACTGAAGCTTTCTTT
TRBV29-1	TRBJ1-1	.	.	CSVEDLQGNTEAFF	TGCAGCGTTGAAGACCTACAGGGGAACACTGAAGCTTTCTTT
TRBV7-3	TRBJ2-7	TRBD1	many	CASRTLGQSSYNEQYF	TGTGCCAGCAGGACCTTGGGACAGAGCTCCTACAATGAGCAGTACTTC
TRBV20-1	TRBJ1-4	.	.	CSAGRDTTRGKLFF	TGCAGTGCGGGTCGGGACACCACGAGGGGGAAACTGTTTTTT